These 4 T cell receptor beta chains came from one sample sequenced in a study of response to subunit inactivated influenza vaccine. TCRdb reprocessed the RT-PCR reads with MiXCR, giving one entry per CDR3 protein. This sample carries hundreds of thousands of distinct CDR3 sequences, approximately 14% of them seen once, and the ten largest clones take roughly 7.2%. Sequenced material: PBMCs from blood, taken roughly 15 days before vaccination. The origin of the receptors is a man over 45 who received an inactivated influenza vaccine.

The chain has TRBV15 and TRBJ2-3; D unresolved. CDR3 length equals 17 residues. V lost 3 bases and J 1 base, leaving 17 bases between the germline ends. Germline-derived CDR1 and CDR2 are LNHNV and YYDKDF (reference sequence). CDR3 sequence reads: CATSRYGQGYRTDTQYF. For the CDR3, the DNA is TGTGCCACCAGCAGGTACGGCCAAGGGTATCGCACAGATACGCAGTATTTT.

This chain uses TRBV7-3 with TRBJ2-1; D gene ambiguous. The germline CDR1 and CDR2 sequences are SGHTA and FQGTGA. There are 14 residues in the CDR3. The V gene lost 5 bases and the J gene lost 7 bases, with 15 bases spanning the gap. This CDR3 reads CASSRSPDKNEQFF. CDR3 nucleotide sequence: TGTGCCAGCAGCCGTAGCCCCGACAAGAATGAGCAGTTCTTC.

The CDR3 is CASSLVGRGSDTQYF. As DNA, the CDR3 is TGTGCCAGCAGCTTAGTGGGCAGGGGGTCCGATACGCAGTATTTT. V gene TRBV7-8 combines with J gene TRBJ2-3, with 7 bases matching TRBD1. The CDR3 totals 15 residues. J was trimmed by 6 bases and V by 1 base; bases with no gene match: 7. The germline V gene has CDR1 SGHVS and CDR2 FQNEAQ.

This clonotype appeared a few times. The chain uses TRBV7-8 and TRBJ2-1; TRBD2 matches at 11 bases. The germline gives CDR1 SGHVS, CDR2 FQNEAQ. The CDR3 is 16 amino acids. V lost 5 bases to trimming and J lost 9 bases; unmatched junction nucleotides: 12. DNA for the CDR3: TGTGCCAGCAGCCGGAGACTAGCGGGGCCGGGGGGTGAGCAGTTCTTC. Translated: CASSRRLAGPGGEQFF.